The 10 T cell receptor beta chains below all came from one sample that was sequenced in a study of T cell responses to AZD1222 COVID-19 vaccine. Assay used: immunoSEQ multiplex PCR; TCRdb lists only in-frame clones, some missing. The sample has under 200,000 clones, around 89% seen once. The sequences come from peripheral blood, collected 28 days after the second AZD1222 dose. Receptors originate from an adult who received the AZD1222 COVID-19 vaccine.

V usage is TRBV10-3 and J usage is TRBJ2-3, with 11 bases aligning to TRBD2. V shed 10 bases and J 3 bases; nucleotides not matched to a gene: 9. This CDR3 is 15 amino acids long. Germline V lookup: CDR1 ENHRY, CDR2 SYGVKD. CDR3 region: CATRTSGGSTDTQYF. In DNA, the CDR3 is TGTGCCACCAGAACTAGCGGGGGTTCGACAGATACGCAGTATTTT.

The genes are TRBV7-9 and TRBJ1-2; no clear D gene. Germline CDR1 reads SEHNR; CDR2 reads FQNEAQ (reference sequence). Trimming removed 4 bases at V and 4 bases at J, with 19 bases between. The CDR3 spans 16 residues. The CDR3 reads CASSSTDLPVFYGYTF. CDR3 sequence (DNA): TGTGCCAGCAGCTCAACCGATCTCCCCGTGTTCTATGGCTACACCTTC.

The rearrangement uses TRBV2 and TRBJ2-5; D not certain. The V and J ends lost 6 bases and 4 bases respectively, with 6 bases between them. Germline V gene lookup returns CDR1 SNHLY and CDR2 FYNNEI. The CDR3 is made up of 11 amino acids. The CDR3 DNA reads TGTGCCAGCAGCCCGTTAGAGACCCAGTACTTC. Translating it yields CASSPLETQYF.

This chain connects TRBV15 to TRBJ2-5; D ambiguous. The V end lost 0 bases, the J end lost 3 bases, and 8 bases lay between the germline ends. The CDR3 length is 14 residues. The germline V gene encodes CDR1 LNHNV and CDR2 YYDKDF (reference sequence). The DNA of the CDR3 is TGTGCCACCAGCAGAGATCGTGCAGAAGAGACCCAGTACTTC. This gives the protein CATSRDRAEETQYF.

The V gene is TRBV19, the J gene TRBJ1-5; the D gene is possibly TRBD1 (5 bases). CDR1 LNHDA and CDR2 SQIVND come from the germline V gene (reference sequence). Trimming pared 8 bases from V and 1 base from J, leaving 18 bases between. This CDR3 is built from 16 residues. The chain's CDR3 is CASRRRDGGSNQPQHF. CDR3 DNA sequence: TGTGCCAGTCGGAGGAGGGACGGGGGGAGCAATCAGCCCCAGCATTTT.

The rearrangement joins TRBV10-1 to TRBJ1-1, with no clear D. This CDR3 comprises 12 residues. Germline CDR1 WNHNN, CDR2 SYGVQD (reference sequence). With 6 bases removed from V and 5 bases from J, the gap between germline ends came to 10 bases. This CDR3 is CASRAEGTEAFF. Here the CDR3 DNA reads TGCGCCAGCAGAGCTGAGGGTACTGAAGCTTTCTTT.

The CDR3 DNA sequence: TGCGCCAGCAGCCTGGCGGCGGGGGAGGACACCATATATTTT. It encodes CASSLAAGEDTIYF. The V gene is TRBV5-1, the J gene TRBJ1-3; possibly TRBD1 for D (5 bases). The V gene lost 4 bases and the J gene lost 8 bases, with 16 bases spanning the gap. Germline CDR1 reads SGHRS; CDR2 reads YFSETQ. The CDR3 sequence is 14 residues long.

The chain has TRBV24-1 and TRBJ2-7; no definite D call. This CDR3 contains 13 residues. Germline-derived CDR1 and CDR2 are KGHDR and SFDVKD. Trimming shortened V by 4 bases and J by 4 bases, and 10 bases separated the two germline ends. The CDR3 here is CATSERQRYEQYF. CDR3 sequence (DNA): TGTGCCACCAGTGAACGACAACGATACGAGCAGTACTTC.

The V gene is TRBV3-1 (or the pseudogene TRBV3-2), the J gene TRBJ1-1; D gene unclear. The CDR3 totals 13 residues. The ends were cut back, 0 bases at V and 8 bases at J, with 10 bases in the middle. Germline values: CDR1 LGHDT, CDR2 YNNKEL (reference sequence). CDR3 loop: CASSQDQIREAFF. CDR3 DNA sequence: TGTGCCAGCAGCCAAGATCAGATCAGAGAAGCTTTCTTT.

The V call is TRBV18, the J call TRBJ1-2; D uncertain. Trimming pared 1 base from V and 2 bases from J, leaving 8 bases between. Germline CDR1 and CDR2: KGHSH and LQKENI. The CDR3 covers 14 residues. CDR3: CASSPLVGNYGYTF. The CDR3 DNA reads TGTGCCAGCTCACCACTCGTAGGCAACTATGGCTACACCTTC.